A selection of T cell receptor beta chains follows, all from one sample in a study of T cells in Graves' hyperthyroidism and ophthalmopathy. TCRdb analysed the multiplex PCR reads with MiXCR anew, one entry per CDR3 protein. The table records roughly 500,000 distinct CDR3 sequences, about 45% of them present only once. Sequenced sample: peripheral blood or thyroid tissue (not recorded which). Receptors originate from an adult woman with Graves' disease, either hyperthyroidism or ophthalmopathy (not recorded which). CDR3s include the opening cysteine and the closing phenylalanine or tryptophan. A D gene is named only where the DNA matches it firmly. Clone size appears in some rows only: once, few, many, or a class for an expanded clone.

V gene	J gene	D gene	clone size	CDR3 protein	CDR3 DNA
TRBV20-1	TRBJ1-2	TRBD1	once	CSAWTGVEDGYTF	TGCAGTGCATGGACAGGAGTAGAAGATGGCTACACCTTC
TRBV15	TRBJ2-5	-	few	CATSSWADQETQYF	TGTGCCACCAGCTCTTGGGCGGACCAAGAGACCCAGTACTTC
TRBV5-1	TRBJ1-1	TRBD1	-	CASSLVRTGVNTEAFF	TGCGCCAGCAGCTTGGTCCGGACAGGGGTGAACACTGAAGCTTTCTTT
TRBV2	TRBJ1-2	TRBD1	-	CASSTNRDRFYGYTF	TGTGCCAGCAGTACCAACCGGGACAGGTTCTATGGCTACACCTTC
TRBV25-1	TRBJ2-2	TRBD2	many	CASSPYSGRNTGELFF	TGTGCCAGCAGCCCCTATAGCGGGAGGAACACCGGGGAGCTGTTTTTT
TRBV10-2	TRBJ1-1	-	-	CASRNTAANTEAFF	TGCGCCAGCAGAAATACAGCAGCGAACACTGAAGCTTTCTTT
TRBV15	TRBJ2-7	-	-	CATSRDLTGDEQYF	TGTGCCACCAGCAGAGATTTAACGGGGGACGAGCAGTACTTC
TRBV7-2	TRBJ1-6	TRBD1	-	CASSLRQGGPDSPLHF	TGTGCCAGCAGCCTCCGACAGGGGGGCCCTGATTCACCCCTCCACTTT
TRBV12-3/TRBV12-4	TRBJ1-6	-	-	CASSSFGGFSPPHF	TGTGCCAGCAGCTCTTTCGGGGGGTTTTCACCCCCCCACTTT
TRBV7-9	TRBJ2-1	-	once	CASSLRRLGPGEQFF	TGTGCCAGCAGCTTACGGCGACTAGGTCCTGGTGAGCAGTTCTTC
TRBV11-3	TRBJ2-7	TRBD2	-	CASSLGGLREQYF	TGTGCCAGCAGCTTGGGGGGACTACGGGAGCAGTACTTC
TRBV3-1	TRBJ1-5	-	many	CASSQTLHGSQHF	TGTGCCAGCAGCCAAACATTACACGGGTCCCAGCATTTT
TRBV9	TRBJ1-2	TRBD1	once	CASSVGPGTDTGYGYTF	TGTGCCAGCAGCGTAGGCCCCGGGACAGACACCGGCTATGGCTACACCTTC
TRBV4-1	TRBJ1-2	-	many	CASSQASVSYGYTF	TGCGCCAGCAGCCAAGCGTCTGTAAGCTATGGCTACACCTTC
TRBV27	TRBJ2-5	TRBD2	few	CASSPYSAFIAGLEETQYF	TGTGCCAGCAGTCCGTACTCGGCATTTATAGCGGGATTGGAGGAGACCCAGTACTTC
TRBV20-1	TRBJ2-7	-	-	CSAWFNRPEQYF	TGCAGTGCTTGGTTCAACAGGCCCGAGCAGTACTTC
TRBV7-9	TRBJ1-3	-	many	CASSVSKGGQVLSSPGNTIYF	TGTGCCAGCAGCGTCAGCAAGGGAGGCCAGGTTCTCTCCTCCCCGGGAAACACCATATATTTT
TRBV7-2	TRBJ1-2	-	few	CASSRAAGSGYTF	TGTGCCAGCAGCCGGGCCGCAGGGTCGGGCTACACCTTC
TRBV7-6	TRBJ1-1	-	-	CASSLSGATEAFF	TGTGCCAGCAGCTTATCGGGGGCCACTGAAGCTTTCTTT
TRBV20-1	TRBJ1-5	-	many	CSARAGNQPQHF	TGCAGTGCCCGGGCTGGCAATCAGCCCCAGCATTTT
TRBV7-9	TRBJ2-7	TRBD2	-	CATSYLGLAVHEQYF	TGTGCCACCTCATATTTGGGACTAGCTGTCCACGAGCAGTACTTC
TRBV7-4	TRBJ2-5	TRBD1	-	CASSLDGQGSQTQYF	TGCGCCAGCAGCCTAGACGGACAGGGGTCGCAGACCCAGTACTTC
TRBV9	TRBJ2-7	-	many	CASSPAGQSYEQYF	TGTGCCAGCAGCCCGGCCGGGCAGTCCTACGAGCAGTACTTC
TRBV6-5	TRBJ1-1	TRBD1	-	CASRDTGENTEAFF	TGTGCCAGCAGGGATACAGGGGAGAACACTGAAGCTTTCTTT
TRBV10-2	TRBJ2-6	-	many	CASRSSGANVLTF	TGCGCCAGCAGGAGCTCTGGGGCCAACGTCCTGACTTTC
TRBV7-6	TRBJ2-5	-	many	CASSWSSRQETQYF	TGTGCCAGCAGCTGGTCTAGTCGGCAAGAGACCCAGTACTTC
TRBV7-9	TRBJ1-1	-	-	CASSLTKGNTEALF	TGTGCCAGCAGCTTGACAAAGGGTAACACTGAGGCTCTCTTT
TRBV5-1	TRBJ2-6	-	many	CASSLGPRAFGANVLTF	TGCGCCAGCAGCTTGGGACCTAGGGCGTTCGGGGCCAACGTCCTGACTTTC
TRBV10-2	TRBJ2-5	-	-	CASSDVRGTQYF	TGCGCCAGCAGTGATGTGAGAGGGACCCAGTACTTC
TRBV14	TRBJ2-7	-	many	CASSQDGQGYYEQYF	TGTGCCAGCAGCCAAGACGGGCAGGGGTACTACGAGCAGTACTTC
TRBV7-3	TRBJ1-1	TRBD1	-	CASSLKVGTGSAFF	TGTGCCAGCAGCTTAAAGGTCGGGACAGGCTCCGCTTTCTTT
TRBV10-2	TRBJ1-3	-	-	CASLMSHTVYF	TGCGCCAGCCTTATGTCCCACACGGTATATTTT
TRBV14	TRBJ2-5	TRBD2	many	CASSQGGLNQETQYF	TGTGCCAGCAGCCAAGGGGGACTAAACCAAGAGACCCAGTACTTC
TRBV28	TRBJ1-2	-	-	CASSPSATRANYGYTF	TGTGCCAGCTCACCGTCAGCCACAAGAGCTAACTATGGCTACACCTTC
TRBV6-6	TRBJ1-1	TRBD1	-	CASSLWGTGVGTEAFF	TGTGCCAGCAGCCTGTGGGGGACAGGGGTTGGTACTGAAGCTTTCTTT
TRBV6-6	TRBJ2-7	TRBD1	-	CASSYRNRGQYF	TGTGCCAGCAGTTACAGGAACAGGGGGCAGTACTTC